This T cell receptor (beta chain) was retrieved from a study of response to subunit inactivated influenza vaccine. General observations from the study: The authors proposed limited new T cell recruitment per seasonal influenza vaccination.

TCRdb analysed the RT-PCR reads with MiXCR anew, one entry per CDR3 protein. The sample records a few hundred thousand distinct CDR3 sequences, roughly 11% being singletons. The germline V and J ends were trimmed by 1 base and 8 bases, with 14 bases remaining between them. Germline V gives CDR1 SQVTM, CDR2 ANQGSEA. This CDR3 comprises 13 residues. This clonotype was observed a few times. What it recognizes is unknown. Sample: PBMCs from blood, taken around seven weeks after vaccination. The chain combines TRBV29-1 with TRBJ1-2, with unresolved D. The sequence was obtained from a man aged 45 to 65 who received an inactivated influenza vaccine. Here the CDR3 reads CSVEGAGAGGYTF. DNA of the CDR3: TGCAGCGTTGAAGGGGCAGGAGCGGGCGGCTACACCTTC.